Sequencing of this T cell receptor (beta chain) was carried out in a study of OX40 agonist ivuxolimab in advanced cancers. About the study: Patients received ivuxolimab, an intravenous treatment, every 2 weeks at 0.01 to 10 mg/kg. Points from the study as a whole: CD8+ T cells (on average) carried more expanded clones than CD4+ T cells.

Blood sampling was done at baseline, cycle 4 day 1, and cycle 7 day 1. Profiled with immunoSEQ multiplex PCR; TCRdb holds only in-frame clones, not every one. The table records tens of thousands of clones, roughly 80% of them present only once. The CDR3 is 16 amino acids. Trimming took 5 bases from V and 1 from J; bases not matched to a gene: 5. Germline-derived CDR1 and CDR2 are SGHTA and FQGNSA. A remark on this clone: The antigen is not known.

The source of this sequence is an adult with an advanced solid tumor such as melanoma, head and neck, liver or kidney cancer. The rearrangement links TRBV7-2 to TRBJ2-5, with 12 bases aligning to TRBD2. Sequenced material: CD4+ or CD8+ T cells sorted from blood, taken in a trial of the OX40 agonist ivuxolimab. In DNA, the CDR3 is TGTGCCAGCAGCACTGGACTAGCGGGGCCCCAAGAGACCCAGTACTTC. The encoded protein is CASSTGLAGPQETQYF.